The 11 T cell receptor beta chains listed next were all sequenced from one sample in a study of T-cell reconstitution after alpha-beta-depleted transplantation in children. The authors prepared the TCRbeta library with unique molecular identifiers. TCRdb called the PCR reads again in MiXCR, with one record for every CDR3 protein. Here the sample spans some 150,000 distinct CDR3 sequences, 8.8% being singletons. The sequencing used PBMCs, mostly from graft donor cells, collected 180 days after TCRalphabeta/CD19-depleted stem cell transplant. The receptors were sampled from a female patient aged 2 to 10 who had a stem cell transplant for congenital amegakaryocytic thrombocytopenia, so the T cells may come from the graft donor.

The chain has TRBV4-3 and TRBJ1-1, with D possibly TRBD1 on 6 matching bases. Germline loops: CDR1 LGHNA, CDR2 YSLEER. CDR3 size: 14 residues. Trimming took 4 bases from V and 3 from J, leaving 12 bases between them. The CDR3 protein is CASSREGVDTEAFF. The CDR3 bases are TGCGCCAGCAGCCGGGAGGGGGTTGACACTGAAGCTTTCTTT.

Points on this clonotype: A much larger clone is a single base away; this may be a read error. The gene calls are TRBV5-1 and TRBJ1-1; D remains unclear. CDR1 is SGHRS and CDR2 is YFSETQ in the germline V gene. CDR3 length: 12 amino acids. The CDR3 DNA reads TGCGCCAGCCGGAACACGAACATTGAAGCTTTCTTT. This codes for CASRNTNIEAFF.

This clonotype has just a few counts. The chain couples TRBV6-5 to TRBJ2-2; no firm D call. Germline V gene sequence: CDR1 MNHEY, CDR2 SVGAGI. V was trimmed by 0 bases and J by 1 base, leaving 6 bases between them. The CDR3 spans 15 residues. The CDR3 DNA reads TGTGCCAGCAGTTACTCGGGCAGGAACACCGGGGAGCTGTTTTTT. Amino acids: CASSYSGRNTGELFF.

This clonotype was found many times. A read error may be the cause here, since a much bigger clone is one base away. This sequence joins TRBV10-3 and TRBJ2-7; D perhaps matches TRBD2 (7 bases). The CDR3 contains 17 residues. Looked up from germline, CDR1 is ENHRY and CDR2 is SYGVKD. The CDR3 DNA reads TGTTCCATCAGTGAGCCCAGACTAGGTCGCGGGGGCCACGAGCAGTACTTC. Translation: CSISEPRLGRGGHEQYF.

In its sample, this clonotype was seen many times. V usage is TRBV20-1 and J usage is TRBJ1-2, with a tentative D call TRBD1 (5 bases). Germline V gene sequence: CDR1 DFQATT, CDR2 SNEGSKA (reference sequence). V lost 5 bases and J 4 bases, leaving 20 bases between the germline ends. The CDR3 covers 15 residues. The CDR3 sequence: CSAPIPEGRGYGYTF. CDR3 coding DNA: TGCAGTGCTCCGATTCCCGAGGGAAGGGGCTATGGCTACACCTTC.

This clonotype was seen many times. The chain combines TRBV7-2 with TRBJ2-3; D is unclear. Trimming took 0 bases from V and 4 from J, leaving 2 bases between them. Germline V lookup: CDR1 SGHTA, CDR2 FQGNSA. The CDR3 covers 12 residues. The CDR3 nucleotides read TGTGCCAGCAGCTTAGCTGCAGATACGCAGTATTTT. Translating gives CASSLAADTQYF.

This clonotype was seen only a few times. This CDR3 reads CASSQTGFEQYF. CDR3 DNA sequence: TGTGCCAGCAGCCAAACAGGGTTCGAGCAGTACTTC. This chain joins TRBV3-1 and TRBJ2-7, with a weak D call TRBD1 (6 bases). V was cut by 2 bases and J by 6 bases, with 8 bases left in between. CDR3 length equals 12 residues. Germline loops: CDR1 LGHDT, CDR2 YNNKEL (reference sequence).

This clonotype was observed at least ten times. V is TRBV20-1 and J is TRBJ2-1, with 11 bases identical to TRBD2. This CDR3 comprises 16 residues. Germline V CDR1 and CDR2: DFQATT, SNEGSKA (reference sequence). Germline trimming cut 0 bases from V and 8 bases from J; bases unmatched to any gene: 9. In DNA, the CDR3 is TGCAGTGCTAGAGACCCACTAGCGGGAGTTCGAGATGAGCAGTTCTTC. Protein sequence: CSARDPLAGVRDEQFF.

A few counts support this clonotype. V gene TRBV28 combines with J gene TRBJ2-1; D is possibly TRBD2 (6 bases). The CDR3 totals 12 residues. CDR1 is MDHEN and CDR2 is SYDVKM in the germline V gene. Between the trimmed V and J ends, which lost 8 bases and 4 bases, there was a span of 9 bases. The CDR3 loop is CASVSGYNEQFF. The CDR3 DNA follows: TGTGCCAGCGTTAGCGGATACAATGAGCAGTTCTTC.

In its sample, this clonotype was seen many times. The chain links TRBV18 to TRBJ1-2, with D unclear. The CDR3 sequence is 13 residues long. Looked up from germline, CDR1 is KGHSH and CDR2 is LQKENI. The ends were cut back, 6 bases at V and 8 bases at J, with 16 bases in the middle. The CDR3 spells CASSMDFGGGYTF. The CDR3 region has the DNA TGTGCCAGCTCTATGGACTTCGGTGGGGGCTACACCTTC.

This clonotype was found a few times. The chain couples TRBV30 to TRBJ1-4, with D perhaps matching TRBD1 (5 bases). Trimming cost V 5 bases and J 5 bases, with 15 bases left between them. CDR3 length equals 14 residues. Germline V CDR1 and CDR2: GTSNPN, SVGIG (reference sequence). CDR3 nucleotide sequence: TGTGCCTGGCAACGGGGCGACGCGAATGAAAAACTGTTTTTT. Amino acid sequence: CAWQRGDANEKLFF.